The source of this TCR beta chain is a study of graft-versus-host responses after intestinal transplantation. Study findings and constraints: High graft-versus-host to host-versus-graft clonal ratios were found in allografts of patients who had graft-donor T cell macrochimerism. Detected in recipient marrow were GvH clones, some of which were first observed in ileum or blood.

Trimming took 0 bases from V and 0 from J, leaving 7 bases between them. Germline V lookup: CDR1 SGHRS, CDR2 YFSETQ. This CDR3 spans 14 amino acids. Produced via immunoSEQ multiplex PCR; TCRdb's table is partial and in-frame only. Altogether around 16,000 clones are present, around three quarters being singletons, with the ten largest covering 7% to 8%. Comment on this clone: Its antigen is undetermined.

Once graft tissue had been processed, intraepithelial and lamina propria lymphocytes were released. Sample: ileum tissue, taken around 470 days after intestinal transplant. The rearrangement joins TRBV5-1 to TRBJ2-7; D is uncertain. The origin of this receptor is a human patient who received an intestinal transplant, so some T cells may come from the graft donor. CDR3 residues: CASSLGLISYEQYF. The CDR3 DNA reads as TGCGCCAGCAGCTTGGGGCTGATCTCCTACGAGCAGTACTTC. The complete variable domain, with remaining parts taken from reference TRBV5-1 and TRBJ2-7, reads KAGVTQTPRYLIKTRGQQVTLSCSPISGHRSVSWYQQTPGQGLQFLFEYFSETQRNKGNFPGRFSGRQFSNSRSEMNVSTLELGDSALYLCASSLGLISYEQYFGPGTRLTVT.